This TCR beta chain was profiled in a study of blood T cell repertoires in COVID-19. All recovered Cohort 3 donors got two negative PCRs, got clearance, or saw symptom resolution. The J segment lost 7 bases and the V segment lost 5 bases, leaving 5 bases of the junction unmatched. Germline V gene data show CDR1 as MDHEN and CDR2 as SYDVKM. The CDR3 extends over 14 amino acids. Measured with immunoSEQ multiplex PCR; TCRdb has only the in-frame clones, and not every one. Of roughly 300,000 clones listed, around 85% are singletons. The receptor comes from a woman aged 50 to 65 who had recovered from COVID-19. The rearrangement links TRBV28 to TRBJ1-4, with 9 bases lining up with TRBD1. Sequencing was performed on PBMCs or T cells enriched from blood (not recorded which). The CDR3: CASSTRDRVEKLFF. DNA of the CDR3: TGTGCCAGCAGTACCCGGGACAGGGTTGAAAAACTGTTTTTT.